This T cell receptor beta chain derives from a study of T cell responses to AZD1222 COVID-19 vaccine (dated by TCRdb to the early 2020s). Broadly, across the study: TCR sequencing covered 233 trial participants: 207 given two doses of AZD1222 and 26 given two doses of MenACWY control vaccine. Trial participants were enrolled by age into subgroups of 18-55, 56-69 and 70-plus years, and 148, 28 and 57 TCR-sequenced participants, respectively, were included in these subgroups.

The paper as a whole reports these results and caveats: Reportedly, almost half of the unique spike-specific TCRs recognized epitopes lying outside the regions that are mutated in the B.1.351 and B.1.1.7 variants. The 56-69-year group was small, and its depth increase did not reach significance, likely because of low power. After two AZD1222 doses, spike-specific TCR breadth and depth were significantly higher than at day 0 and than in MenACWY recipients. CD4 TCRs associated with the vaccine covered the entire spike protein, and the dominant responses were in regions 160-218 and 743-854. Because no samples from the day 14 peak response were available, repertoires could be characterized only after the peak T cell response. Participants were mostly white British, with more females than males. The authors suggested clonal diversity may have been underestimated. Conclusions about previously exposed vaccinees are limited because only six or seven AZD1222 recipients were SARS-CoV-2 seropositive at baseline.

In the case of this clone: The target of this receptor is not known. Base qualities are not at hand, and no much larger clone is one base apart. Other DNA sequences in this sample translate to the same CDR3.

The CDR3 regions of human TCRbeta chains were analyzed by immunosequencing. Per the original workflow: TCRs in the repertoires were matched against a reference library of SARS-CoV-2-specific TCRs that had been generated with the MIRA antigen-specificity platform. Breadth was defined as the fraction of unique TCRs that were SARS-CoV-2-associated. Depth was defined as the fraction of total T cells that were SARS-CoV-2-associated. Using the MIRA data, every spike-specific TCR was mapped to the spike region that the TCR reacted to and assigned to either a CD4 or a CD8 class. Log10-transformed breadth and depth values were compared by one-way ANOVA with Sidak's multiple comparisons tests. Imported from immuneACCESS, the table was reduced by TCRdb to in-frame sequences with V and J called. These copies leave out some clones; in studies compared against another copy, an unresolved V gene accounts for under half, and the cause of the remainder is not known. The D gene and trimming were derived from the DNA, and the V and J assignments and clone size from that table. A total of about 130,000 clones appear in this sample, roughly 92% of them only once. The ten largest clones capture 0.9% to 1.4% of the sample.

What this sample's time point label stands for: about 28 days (+/-7) after the second vaccine dose. AZD1222 recipients with second doses at about 4 weeks or about 12 weeks were pooled, because spike-specific TCR depth and breadth did not differ between schedules. The vaccinee samples were drawn from two UK trials, COV001 and COV002, one of which was a single-blind randomized controlled phase 2/3 trial testing AZD1222 (ChAdOx1 nCoV-19) in healthy adults. Trial participant PBMC samples were collected at day 0 and day 28 after the second dose for TCRbeta chain sequencing. Via the germline V gene (reference sequence), CDR1 is LGHDT and CDR2 YNNKEL. Between the V and J ends, shortened by 0 bases and 1 base respectively, the junction contains 4 bases. The CDR3, from cysteine to phenylalanine, totals 15 residues. Only the CDR3 DNA is retained, 45 bases long and in frame from the first base.

The receptor was derived from an adult who received the AZD1222 COVID-19 vaccine. The rearrangement joined TRBV3-1 (or the pseudogene TRBV3-2) to TRBJ2-6; the D gene cannot be named for sure. The sequenced sample was peripheral blood, obtained 28 days after the second AZD1222 dose. CDR3 region: CASSQDSSGANVLTF. The bases read TGTGCCAGCAGCCAAGATAGTTCTGGGGCCAACGTCCTGACTTTC.